The rows below give T cell receptor beta chains drawn from one sample of a study of Ad26.COV2.S vaccination and SARS-CoV-2 variants. TCRdb keeps only in-frame clones here, not all; method: immunoSEQ multiplex PCR. Altogether roughly 400,000 clones are present, 92% being singletons, with the ten largest covering about 1.7%. Sequencing was performed on peripheral blood, taken in a trial of Ad26.COV2.S vaccine versus placebo. The receptors originated from a person aged 18-60 years who received the Ad26.COV2.S COVID-19 vaccine or a placebo. The CDR3 runs from the conserved cysteine through the conserved F or W. Each record gives: CDR3 protein, CDR3 DNA, J gene, V gene, clone size, D gene. The D gene is left open where the match is weak. Some rows mark clone size as missing; the rest say once, few, many or name a class of expanded clone.

CASRPPVGDNEQFF TGTGCCAGCAGACCTCCCGTCGGGGACAATGAGCAGTTCTTC TRBJ2-1 TRBV6-5 . .
CSVGEGGGDTGELFF TGCAGCGTTGGGGAGGGAGGGGGAGACACCGGGGAGCTGTTTTTT TRBJ2-2 TRBV29-1 . .
CASSPLAGSITDTQYF TGTGCCAGCAGTCCACTAGCGGGGTCCATCACAGATACGCAGTATTTT TRBJ2-3 TRBV11-2 . TRBD2
CASSVDIYRYNEQFF TGTGCCAGCAGCGTAGATATTTACAGGTACAATGAGCAGTTCTTC TRBJ2-1 TRBV9 . .
CASSSGAAASYNEQFF TGTGCCAGCTCCTCGGGGGCGGCAGCTTCCTACAATGAGCAGTTCTTC TRBJ2-1 TRBV27 . .
CASSGNRVSDEAFF TGTGCCAGCAGTGGCAACAGGGTATCGGATGAAGCTTTCTTT TRBJ1-1 TRBV25-1 . .
CASSYTGTSGRGYNEQFF . TRBJ2-1 TRBV28 . .
CASSLWTSGGTDTQYF TGTGCCAGCAGTTTATGGACTAGCGGGGGGACAGATACGCAGTATTTT TRBJ2-3 TRBV27 . TRBD2
CATSRMKGGGLNYGYTF TGTGCCACCAGCAGAATGAAGGGAGGGGGTCTCAACTATGGCTACACCTTC TRBJ1-2 TRBV15 . .
CASSREFRDGQYEQYF TGTGCCAGCAGTCGAGAATTCCGGGACGGCCAGTACGAGCAGTACTTC TRBJ2-7 TRBV7-2 . .
CASSPPAGDGGYTF TGTGCCAGCTCACCACCGGCAGGGGACGGTGGCTACACCTTC TRBJ1-2 TRBV18 . .
CASTIAGELFF TGTGCCAGTACTATCGCCGGGGAGCTGTTTTTT TRBJ2-2 TRBV19 . .
CASSFAGGTYEQYF TGTGCCAGCAGTTTCGCAGGGGGTACCTACGAGCAGTACTTC TRBJ2-7 TRBV27 . TRBD1
CASSYRDLNTEAFF TGTGCCAGCAGCTACCGGGATTTGAACACTGAAGCTTTCTTT TRBJ1-1 TRBV9 . .
CASRRETGVNTEAFF TGTGCCAGCAGGCGCGAGACAGGGGTAAACACTGAAGCTTTCTTT TRBJ1-1 TRBV6-5 . TRBD1
CASSPGHQTPSYNEQFF TGTGCCAGCAGCCCCGGACACCAGACTCCCTCCTACAATGAGCAGTTCTTC TRBJ2-1 TRBV5-8 . .
CASSLVFRDVNTEAFF TGTGCCAGCAGCTTAGTTTTTCGGGACGTGAACACTGAAGCTTTCTTT TRBJ1-1 TRBV11-2 . .
CASSPGRGDTIYF TGTGCCAGCAGCCCCGGGAGGGGGGACACCATATATTTT TRBJ1-3 TRBV3-1/TRBV3-2 . .
CASSQDPQGGGYTF TGCGCCAGCAGCCAAGATCCTCAGGGTGGAGGCTACACCTTC TRBJ1-2 TRBV4-3 . .
CASSYSGQGPTEAFF TGTGCCAGCAGTTACTCGGGGCAGGGTCCCACTGAAGCTTTCTTT TRBJ1-1 TRBV6-5 . .
CASRTPGHSFANEQFF TGTGCCAGCAGAACCCCGGGACATAGTTTCGCCAATGAGCAGTTCTTC TRBJ2-1 TRBV28 . .
CASSPRQGVSYEQYF TGTGCCAGCAGCCCCAGACAGGGGGTGAGCTACGAGCAGTACTTC TRBJ2-7 TRBV7-9 once TRBD1
CASSYARTGQLVEQYF TGTGCCAGCAGTTACGCCCGGACAGGGCAGTTGGTCGAGCAGTACTTC TRBJ2-7 TRBV6-2/TRBV6-3 . TRBD1
CASFRGEAFF TGTGCCAGCTTCCGGGGGGAAGCTTTCTTT TRBJ1-1 TRBV6-5 . .
CASSRVSTYNEQFF TGTGCCAGTAGTCGGGTCAGTACCTACAATGAGCAGTTCTTC TRBJ2-1 TRBV19 . .
CASSSPVGVNTEAFF TGTGCCAGCAGCTCCCCAGTGGGGGTGAACACTGAAGCTTTCTTT TRBJ1-1 TRBV7-9 . .
CASSPILGPSPLHF TGTGCCAGCAGCCCGATTTTAGGGCCCTCACCCCTCCACTTT TRBJ1-6 TRBV14 . .
CASSGQSIATNEKLFF TGTGCCAGCAGTGGACAGTCGATTGCAACTAATGAAAAACTGTTTTTT TRBJ1-4 TRBV2 . .
CASRVQELGNTEAFF TGCGCCAGCAGGGTACAGGAACTCGGGAACACTGAAGCTTTCTTT TRBJ1-1 TRBV4-1 . .
CASSIKSDRPYNEQFF TGTGCCAGTAGTATTAAGTCTGATCGACCTTACAATGAGCAGTTCTTC TRBJ2-1 TRBV19 . .
CATSRDRQIPPNEQFF TGTGCCACCAGCAGAGACCGTCAGATCCCCCCCAATGAGCAGTTCTTC TRBJ2-1 TRBV15 once .
CASSSITYQETQYF TGTGCCAGCAGCTCAATCACGTACCAAGAGACCCAGTACTTC TRBJ2-5 TRBV7-2 once .
CASSQGQGVGEQYF TGTGCCAGCAGTCAGGGACAGGGGGTGGGGGAGCAGTACTTC TRBJ2-7 TRBV27 . TRBD1
CASSQVPSSPLHF TGCGCCAGCAGCCAAGTCCCAAGTTCACCCCTCCACTTT TRBJ1-6 TRBV4-3 . .
CASSGTWNTEAFF TGCGCCAGCAGCGGGACTTGGAACACTGAAGCTTTCTTT TRBJ1-1 TRBV10-1 . .
CASFANGGVTEAFF TGTGCCAGCTTTGCGAACGGGGGAGTCACTGAAGCTTTCTTT TRBJ1-1 TRBV18 . .
CASSLKTGFAEAFF TGTGCCAGCAGCCTTAAAACAGGGTTCGCTGAAGCTTTCTTT TRBJ1-1 TRBV7-9 . .
CASSLQGSTEAFF TGTGCCAGCAGCTTACAGGGGTCCACTGAAGCTTTCTTT TRBJ1-1 TRBV6-6 . TRBD1
CASSQDQGYEQYF TGCGCCAGCAGCCAAGATCAAGGTTACGAGCAGTACTTC TRBJ2-7 TRBV4-1 few .
CASSSLGVRITDTQYF TGCGCCAGCAGCTCCTTGGGGGTAAGGATCACAGATACGCAGTATTTT TRBJ2-3 TRBV5-1 once .
CAWNSGALADTQYF TGTGCCTGGAATTCGGGGGCTTTGGCAGATACGCAGTATTTT TRBJ2-3 TRBV30 . .
CASSLSTPGLAGSREQYF TGTGCCAGCAGTTTATCCACACCGGGACTAGCGGGGTCTCGAGAGCAGTACTTC TRBJ2-7 TRBV27 . TRBD2
CASSIPQSLYSGNTIYF TGTGCCAGTAGTATCCCCCAGAGCCTCTACTCTGGAAACACCATATATTTT TRBJ1-3 TRBV19 . .